This T cell receptor beta chain was captured in a study of sequential checkpoint blockade in melanoma. In the study overall: TCRβ was sequenced from DNA of approximately 91 pretreatment tumors. Study outcomes and limitations: Response in arm A was associated with pretreatment TIL clonality.

The treatment here: randomized to nivolumab then ipilimumab (arm A) or the reverse (arm B). Measured with immunoSEQ multiplex PCR; TCRdb has only the in-frame clones, and not every one. The table records under 7,500 clones, around 20% of them present only once. This clone has at least ten counts. Antigen: not known. Looked up from germline, CDR1 is SGHNT and CDR2 is YENEEA. The V and J ends lost 5 bases and 6 bases, in that order; junction bases with no gene match: 8. The CDR3 has 15 residues. The chain uses TRBV11-3 and TRBJ1-2; 11 bases match TRBD1. This sequence originates from a human donor with melanoma. This sample comprised tumor tissue (inferred from file names), obtained from a patient given nivolumab and ipilimumab in sequence. The CDR3 loop is CASSNTGQGENGYTF. The DNA of the CDR3 is TGTGCCAGCAGCAATACGGGACAGGGGGAGAATGGCTACACCTTC.